The 24 T cell receptor beta chains below come from one sample, sequenced in a study of blood T cells in healthy people across ages (dated by TCRdb to about 2015). Libraries came from 5' RACE. Data came from an Illumina HiSeq 2500. A second PCR of 7 to 11 cycles was performed with a sample-barcoded 5' primer and a J-beta primer mix. TCRdb's own reprocessing of the public reads used fastp at Q25 and MiXCR and kept productive beta chains. Every distinct CDR3 protein forms one entry, paired with its most common genes and DNA. The sample yields 850,000 to 1,300,000 distinct CDR3 sequences; more than 40% were counted once. Approximately 20% of the sample goes to the ten largest clones. Sequenced sample: blood. The source of these receptors is a woman in her fifties or sixties in good health.

CDR3 DNA: TGCAGTGCTAGACGTTGGGGTTCCGAGCAGTACTTC. As protein: CSARRWGSEQYF. The chain has TRBV20-1 and TRBJ2-7; D uncertain. With 2 bases removed from V and 6 bases from J, the gap between germline ends came to 11 bases. CDR1 and CDR2 (germline): DFQATT, SNEGSKA (reference sequence). The CDR3 is 12 amino acids.

The genes are TRBV12-3 or TRBV12-4 and TRBJ1-2; no clear D. The CDR3 runs 13 residues. The V and J ends lost 4 bases and 1 base respectively, with 7 bases between them. The CDR3 sequence is CASSSSLNYGYTF. The CDR3 nucleotides are TGTGCCAGCAGTTCAAGCCTTAACTATGGCTACACCTTC.

This clonotype was recorded once. The J gene is TRBJ2-3, the V gene TRBV30; D not resolved. Germline V gene sequence: CDR1 GTSNPN, CDR2 SVGIG (reference sequence). The CDR3 contains 14 residues. Trimming left V 0 bases short and J 3 bases short, with 10 bases between. CDR3: CAWSVLAGTDTQYF. CDR3 DNA: TGTGCCTGGAGTGTTTTAGCAGGAACAGATACGCAGTATTTT.

This clonotype was seen more than once but under ten times. The rearrangement links TRBV29-1 to TRBJ2-5, with D unclear. The CDR3 sequence is 13 residues long. V was pared by 4 bases and J by 5 bases, with 14 bases between. CDR1 and CDR2 from the germline V gene are SQVTM and ANQGSEA. The CDR3 sequence: CSVGEVGRETQYF. The CDR3 DNA reads TGCAGCGTTGGCGAGGTTGGGCGGGAGACCCAGTACTTC.

The chain uses TRBV6-2 or TRBV6-3 and TRBJ2-2; 7 bases align to TRBD2. The length of the CDR3 is 17 residues. Germline V gene sequence: CDR1 MNHEY, CDR2 SVGEGT. V dropped 6 bases and J dropped 0; count of bases not matched to a gene: 10. The CDR3 DNA reads as TGTGCCAGCAGGAGTTGGGGAGCGGGAACGAACACCGGGGAGCTGTTTTTT. It specifies CASRSWGAGTNTGELFF.

The J gene is TRBJ2-4, the V gene TRBV29-1; a weak D match, TRBD1 (6 bases). The tail of the sequence fits TRBJ2-7 better, so the J call may be wrong. The length of the CDR3 is 14 residues. Per germline, CDR1 SQVTM and CDR2 ANQGSEA. CDR3 coding DNA: TGCAGCGCCTGGATACGGACAGCCACCTACGAGCAGTACTTC. Translated, it gives CSAWIRTATYEQYF.

A few counts support this clonotype. This sequence joins TRBV6-6 and TRBJ2-4; tentative D call: TRBD2 (6 bases). V dropped 5 bases and J dropped 2 bases, with 16 bases sitting between them. Per germline, CDR1 MNHNY and CDR2 SVGAGI (reference sequence). The CDR3 spans 16 residues. The CDR3 DNA is TGTGCCAGCAGTAGCGCGGGGTCGGGATCCAAAAACATTCAGTACTTC. This translates into CASSSAGSGSKNIQYF.

The rearrangement links TRBV20-1 to TRBJ2-4, with a possible D match to TRBD1 (6 bases). The DNA end lines up better with TRBJ2-7; the J call may be wrong. The CDR3 covers 14 residues. In germline, CDR1 is DFQATT, CDR2 SNEGSKA (reference sequence). The CDR3 sequence is CSAPKGGQSYEQYF. The CDR3 region has the DNA TGCAGTGCCCCAAAGGGCGGACAGAGCTACGAGCAGTACTTC.

This clonotype turned up a few times. This chain links TRBV7-9 with TRBJ1-5; TRBD1 matches 12 bases. V shed 1 base, J shed 2 bases, and the junction held 6 bases outside the gene matches. The germline CDR1 and CDR2 sequences are SEHNR and FQNEAQ (reference sequence). The CDR3 is 18 amino acids. The DNA for the CDR3 is TGTGCCAGCAGCTTAGGGGACAGGGGGCTCGGTGGCAATCAGCCCCAGCATTTT. This gives the protein CASSLGDRGLGGNQPQHF. Variable domain in full (rest from reference TRBV7-9 and TRBJ1-5): DTGVSQNPRHKITKRGQNVTFRCDPISEHNRLYWYRQTLGQGPEFLTYFQNEAQLEKSRLLSDRFSAERPKGSFSTLEIQRTEQGDSAMYLCASSLGDRGLGGNQPQHFGDGTRLSIL.

The rearrangement joins TRBV6-2 or TRBV6-3 to TRBJ2-7, with D tentatively TRBD2 (6 bases). V lost 6 bases and J 1 base, leaving 13 bases between the germline ends. Per germline, CDR1 MNHEY and CDR2 SVGEGT. The CDR3 is 14 residues long. In DNA, the CDR3 is TGTGCCAGCAGAGTAGCGGATACGTCCTACGAGCAGTACTTC. This gives the protein CASRVADTSYEQYF.

The V and J genes are TRBV20-1 and TRBJ2-5; D possibly uses TRBD1 or TRBD2 (6 bases each). This CDR3 comprises 15 residues. V was cut by 0 bases and J by 4 bases, with 15 bases left in between. Germline V gives CDR1 DFQATT, CDR2 SNEGSKA (reference sequence). The CDR3 is CSARDFVRGGETQYF. The DNA for the CDR3 is TGCAGTGCTAGAGATTTCGTCAGGGGAGGAGAGACCCAGTACTTC.

With respect to this clonotype: The junction departs from the called germline gene at one end, perhaps through a read error. The J gene is TRBJ2-7, the V gene TRBV29-1, with D perhaps TRBD2 (6 bases). This CDR3 has 14 amino acids. Germline V lookup: CDR1 SQVTM, CDR2 ANQGSEA. CDR3 in amino acids: CSVDKMVAAYEQYF. The CDR3 region has the DNA TGCAGCGTTGACAAGATGGTAGCGGCCTATGAGCAGTACTTC.

This sequence joins TRBV20-1 and TRBJ2-3; perhaps D is TRBD1 or TRBD2 (6 bases each). Looked up from germline, CDR1 is DFQATT and CDR2 is SNEGSKA (reference sequence). The CDR3 covers 14 residues. V was clipped by 3 bases and J by 2 bases, with 12 bases between them. DNA for the CDR3: TGCAGTGCTAGCAGGGGACTGCACACAGATACGCAGTATTTT. Translation: CSASRGLHTDTQYF.

This clonotype was seen a handful of times. The chain couples TRBV5-1 to TRBJ1-3, with D hard to call. The CDR3 totals 16 residues. V lost 1 base and J 0 bases, leaving 11 bases between the germline ends. Germline V gene data show CDR1 as SGHRS and CDR2 as YFSETQ. Here the CDR3 reads CASSLMTPDSGNTIYF. The DNA for the CDR3 is TGCGCCAGCAGCTTGATGACACCGGACTCTGGAAACACCATATATTTT.

The rearrangement uses TRBV7-6 and TRBJ2-1, with TRBD2 identical over 10 bases. The J segment lost 5 bases and the V segment lost 5 bases, leaving 15 bases of the junction unmatched. The CDR3 runs 18 residues. Germline V CDR1 and CDR2: SGHVS, FNYEAQ. In DNA form, the CDR3 reads TGTGCCAGCAGCGGGGGTCTAGCGGGAGCCAGAGGGGACAATGAGCAGTTCTTC. This gives the protein CASSGGLAGARGDNEQFF.

This chain uses TRBV12-3 or TRBV12-4 with TRBJ1-2; D call uncertain. Trimming took off 2 bases at V and 3 bases at J, with 13 bases between the two ends. The CDR3 is made up of 15 amino acids. This CDR3 is CASSLWAGRDYGYTF. Here the CDR3 DNA reads TGTGCCAGCAGTTTATGGGCAGGTCGGGACTATGGCTACACCTTC.

This chain uses TRBV28 with TRBJ2-1; a possible D gene is TRBD2 (6 bases). The V end was cut by 7 bases, the J end by 6 bases, with 16 bases between. CDR3 length: 14 amino acids. Per the germline V gene, CDR1 is MDHEN and CDR2 is SYDVKM. The CDR3 reads CASKNPGLRNEQFF. For the CDR3, the DNA is TGTGCCAGCAAGAACCCGGGACTTCGCAATGAGCAGTTCTTC.

This clonotype has a handful of counts. The chain recombines TRBV4-1 with TRBJ2-6; weak D call: TRBD2 (6 bases). Between the trimmed V and J ends, which lost 10 bases and 3 bases, there was a span of 10 bases. This CDR3 region has 13 residues. CDR1 and CDR2 from the germline V gene are MGHRA and YSYEKL. As DNA, the CDR3 is TGCGCCACCCGGCGGGGTGGGGCCAACGTCCTGACTTTC. Encoded protein: CATRRGGANVLTF.

In its sample, this clonotype was seen a few times. This chain uses TRBV10-3 with TRBJ2-7, with D possibly called TRBD1 or TRBD2 (5 bases each). This CDR3 spans 14 amino acids. V was trimmed by 0 bases and J by 7 bases, leaving 13 bases between them. Germline CDR1 reads ENHRY; CDR2 reads SYGVKD. The CDR3 DNA is TGTGCCATCAGTGAGTCGACTGGGGGTGGGGAGCAGTACTTC. Its protein is CAISESTGGGEQYF.

V usage is TRBV30 and J usage is TRBJ1-5; no definite D call. CDR3 length: 15 residues. The V gene's germline CDR1 is GTSNPN and CDR2 SVGIG (reference sequence). Between the trimmed V and J ends, which lost 4 bases and 1 base, there was a span of 14 bases. The CDR3 bases are TGTGCCTGGAACCCGGACGGGGAGAGCAATCAGCCCCAGCATTTT. Its translation is CAWNPDGESNQPQHF.

This clonotype was observed once. The chain joins TRBV4-1 to TRBJ2-7; no definite D call. Germline CDR1 MGHRA, CDR2 YSYEKL. The CDR3 is 15 residues long. V lost 0 bases, J lost 2 bases, and 11 bases lay in between. CDR3 coding DNA: TGCGCCAGCAGCCAAGATCCAGGTATTACCTACGAGCAGTACTTC. This translates into CASSQDPGITYEQYF.

In DNA, the CDR3 is TGCAGTTTCCGGGGAAGGTCGACCGTCAATGAGCAGTTCTTC. Amino acids: CSFRGRSTVNEQFF. This chain joins TRBV20-1 and TRBJ2-1; maybe TRBD2 (5 bases). The CDR3 is 14 amino acids. Germline assignment: CDR1 DFQATT and CDR2 SNEGSKA (reference sequence). Trimming stripped 8 bases from V and 6 bases from J, with 20 bases between.

The chain employs TRBV27 and TRBJ2-1, with D unclear. The CDR3 consists of 13 residues. Trimming took off 4 bases at V and 4 bases at J, with 8 bases between the two ends. CDR1 is MNHEY, CDR2 SMNVEV, per germline (reference sequence). CDR3 nucleotide sequence: TGTGCCAGCAGTTCAACTACTTACAATGAGCAGTTCTTC. Amino acid sequence: CASSSTTYNEQFF.

This clonotype was counted a few times. V and J are TRBV5-1 and TRBJ2-1, with D maybe TRBD1 (5 bases). Trimming cost V 2 bases and J 6 bases, with 21 bases left between them. CDR3 length: 17 residues. Germline V gene sequence: CDR1 SGHRS, CDR2 YFSETQ. The CDR3 here is CASSFIGVVPIGNEQFF. Here the CDR3 DNA reads TGCGCCAGCAGCTTTATAGGGGTGGTACCGATCGGCAATGAGCAGTTCTTC.